These T cell receptor beta chains were read from a single sample in a study of blood T cells in healthy people across ages. In TCRdb, the 5' RACE reads were re-called with MiXCR into one record per CDR3 protein. The sample records about 1.7 million distinct CDR3 sequences, about 28% being singletons. Sequencing was performed on blood. Source of these receptors: a woman aged 25-40 years in good health. The CDR3 runs from the conserved cysteine through the conserved F or W. The order of the fields is J gene, clone size, D gene, V gene, CDR3 DNA, CDR3 protein. D genes are given only for firm matches. Clone sizes are given selectively: once, few, many, or a class where the clone is expanded.

J: TRBJ2-7
size: few
D: NA
V: TRBV12-5
DNA: TGTGCTAGTGGTCCCTCCGGCAGTTCCGAGCAGTACTTC
CDR3: CASGPSGSSEQYF

J: TRBJ2-1
size: few
D: NA
V: TRBV10-3
DNA: TGTGCCATCAGTGAGAAAGTCGGTGAGCAGTTCTTC
CDR3: CAISEKVGEQFF

J: TRBJ1-2
size: NA
D: TRBD1
V: TRBV20-1
DNA: TGCAGTGCTAGAGAGGCTCGCACAGGGGTTAACTATGGCTACACCTTC
CDR3: CSAREARTGVNYGYTF

J: TRBJ1-4
size: NA
D: NA
V: TRBV15
DNA: TGTGCCACCAGGGACAAGGGTAATGAAGAACTGTTTTTT
CDR3: CATRDKGNEELFF

J: TRBJ2-3
size: few
D: TRBD2
V: TRBV20-1
DNA: TGCAGTGCTAGAAGCACTAGCGGGGGCCCGCAATCCTCGTACACAGATACGCAGTATTTT
CDR3: CSARSTSGGPQSSYTDTQYF

J: TRBJ1-1
size: NA
D: TRBD1
V: TRBV6-2/TRBV6-3
DNA: TGTGCCAGCAGTTGGAACTCAATTACAGGGGCTGAAGCTTTCTTT
CDR3: CASSWNSITGAEAFF

J: TRBJ2-1
size: NA
D: TRBD1
V: TRBV11-2
DNA: TGTGCCAGCAGCCCCCCGGGACAGAGGTCCTACAATGAGCAGTTCTTC
CDR3: CASSPPGQRSYNEQFF

J: TRBJ1-2
size: NA
D: NA
V: TRBV14
DNA: TGTGCCAGCAAGGGGGTCGGCCATGGCTACACCTTC
CDR3: CASKGVGHGYTF

J: TRBJ2-1
size: NA
D: TRBD1
V: TRBV5-5
DNA: TGTGCCAGCAGACCCGGGACAGGGTTAATACATGAGCAGTTCTTC
CDR3: CASRPGTGLIHEQFF

J: TRBJ2-5
size: NA
D: TRBD1
V: TRBV7-2
DNA: TGTGCCAGCAGCTTAGGACAGGGTGGAGGTCAAGAGACCCAGTACTTC
CDR3: CASSLGQGGGQETQYF

J: TRBJ1-2
size: NA
D: NA
V: TRBV7-2
DNA: TGTGCCACCAACAGCAGGCAGGGAGGATATGGCTACACCTTC
CDR3: CATNSRQGGYGYTF

J: TRBJ2-5
size: many
D: NA
V: TRBV9
DNA: TGTGCCAGCAGCGTCCAGGGGACCCAAGAGACCCAGTACTTC
CDR3: CASSVQGTQETQYF

J: TRBJ2-5
size: many
D: NA
V: TRBV15
DNA: TGTGCCATTGGAAGGGACCTCCAAGAGACCCAGTACTTC
CDR3: CAIGRDLQETQYF

J: TRBJ2-7
size: NA
D: TRBD1
V: TRBV19
DNA: TGTGCCAGTAGTGAGGGGACAGGGGGCTGCTACGAGCAGTACTTC
CDR3: CASSEGTGGCYEQYF

J: TRBJ1-5
size: many
D: NA
V: TRBV29-1
DNA: TGCAGCGTAGGGGACCTTAGCAATCAGCCCCAGCATTTT
CDR3: CSVGDLSNQPQHF

J: TRBJ1-2
size: NA
D: TRBD1
V: TRBV6-6
DNA: TGTGCCAGCAAAGTTTCCGGGACAGGGGGCGGGGACACCTTC
CDR3: CASKVSGTGGGDTF

J: TRBJ2-3
size: few
D: TRBD2
V: TRBV6-5
DNA: TGTGCCAGCAGTTACTCGAGTAAAACGTTCTCAATTGCGGGAGGGCCGAATACGCAGTATTTT
CDR3: CASSYSSKTFSIAGGPNTQYF

J: TRBJ2-1
size: few
D: NA
V: TRBV5-6
DNA: TGTGCCAGCAGTTCGGAAGGGCAGTACTACAATGAGCAGTTCTTC
CDR3: CASSSEGQYYNEQFF

J: TRBJ2-2
size: NA
D: NA
V: TRBV9
DNA: TGTGCCAGCAGCGTACTTTCAGGGACAACGAACACCGGGGAGCTGTTTTTT
CDR3: CASSVLSGTTNTGELFF

J: TRBJ2-3
size: NA
D: NA
V: TRBV18
DNA: TGTGCCAGCCCACCAACCCCGGAAAGCACAGATACGCAGTATTTT
CDR3: CASPPTPESTDTQYF

J: TRBJ2-1
size: NA
D: NA
V: TRBV9
DNA: TGTGCCAGCACCGGGGTGGGAACCCTCAACAATGAGCAGTTCTTC
CDR3: CASTGVGTLNNEQFF

J: TRBJ2-3
size: NA
D: TRBD2
V: TRBV5-1
DNA: TGCGCCAGCAGTGGGCCGGAACTAGCGGGCACCCATATTAGCACAGATACGCAGTATTTT
CDR3: CASSGPELAGTHISTDTQYF

J: TRBJ1-5
size: NA
D: NA
V: TRBV20-1
DNA: TGCAGTGCTAGAGATCCGAGGAGACGTCAGCCCCAGCATTTT
CDR3: CSARDPRRRQPQHF

J: TRBJ2-5
size: many
D: NA
V: TRBV7-2
DNA: TGTGCCAGCAGCTCGGCCCCCGCCCAAGAGACCCAGTACTTC
CDR3: CASSSAPAQETQYF

J: TRBJ2-1
size: many
D: NA
V: TRBV12-3/TRBV12-4
DNA: TGTGCCAGCAGTCCCGGGGCAGCGGTATCCTATGAGCAGTTCTTC
CDR3: CASSPGAAVSYEQFF

J: TRBJ2-1
size: few
D: TRBD1
V: TRBV7-3
DNA: TGTGCCAGCAGCACCGACAGGGTCTACAATGAGCAGTTCTTC
CDR3: CASSTDRVYNEQFF

J: TRBJ1-5
size: few
D: TRBD1
V: TRBV19
DNA: TGTGCCAGTAGCCACAGGGGGCAAAGGCAGCCCCAGCATTTT
CDR3: CASSHRGQRQPQHF

J: TRBJ2-7
size: many
D: NA
V: TRBV6-5
DNA: TGTGCCAGCAGAGCGGGCCGTCCTACTGCCTACGAGCAGTACTTC
CDR3: CASRAGRPTAYEQYF

J: TRBJ2-1
size: NA
D: TRBD2
V: TRBV7-2
DNA: TGTGCCAGCAGCCCCCGTAGGATTAGCGGGAGGGCCGGGAATGGGCAGTTCTTC
CDR3: CASSPRRISGRAGNGQFF

J: TRBJ2-1
size: NA
D: NA
V: TRBV30
DNA: TGTGCCTGGAGTGTCAGGCAGGGGAACTACAATGAGCAGTTCTTC
CDR3: CAWSVRQGNYNEQFF

J: TRBJ2-1
size: many
D: NA
V: TRBV14
DNA: TGTGCCAGCAGCCAGGATGGAGGGTACAATGAGCAGTTCTTC
CDR3: CASSQDGGYNEQFF

J: TRBJ1-2
size: NA
D: NA
V: TRBV15
DNA: TGTGCCACCAGCGACAGGCCTTATGGCTACACCTTC
CDR3: CATSDRPYGYTF

J: TRBJ2-7
size: NA
D: TRBD1
V: TRBV9
DNA: TGTGCCAGCAGCGCCCGGGACAGGTATCCCTACGAGCAGTACTTC
CDR3: CASSARDRYPYEQYF

J: TRBJ2-1
size: many
D: TRBD2
V: TRBV12-3/TRBV12-4
DNA: TGTGCCAGCAGTTCGTCGGGACTAGCGGGAGCCCATGAGCAGTTCTTC
CDR3: CASSSSGLAGAHEQFF

J: TRBJ1-1
size: few
D: NA
V: TRBV5-1
DNA: TGCGCCAGCAGCTTGAAATTGATGAACACTGAAGCTTTCTTT
CDR3: CASSLKLMNTEAFF

J: TRBJ2-3
size: many
D: TRBD1
V: TRBV5-1
DNA: TGCGCCAGCAGCTCAGGGGGCTCAGATACGCAGTATTTT
CDR3: CASSSGGSDTQYF